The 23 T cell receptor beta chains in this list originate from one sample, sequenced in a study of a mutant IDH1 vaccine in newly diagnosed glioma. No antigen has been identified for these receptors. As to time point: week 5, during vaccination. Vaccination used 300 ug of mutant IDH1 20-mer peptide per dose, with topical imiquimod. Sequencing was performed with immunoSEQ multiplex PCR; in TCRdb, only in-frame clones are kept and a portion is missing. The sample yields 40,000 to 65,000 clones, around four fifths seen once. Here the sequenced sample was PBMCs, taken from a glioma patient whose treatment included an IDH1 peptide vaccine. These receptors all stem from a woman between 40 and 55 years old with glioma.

This CDR3 is CASSQEPAGGQETQYF. The CDR3 nucleotides read TGCGCCAGCAGCCAAGAACCAGCGGGGGGGCAAGAGACCCAGTACTTC. The chain combines TRBV4-1 with TRBJ2-5, with 10 bases lining up with TRBD2. The germline CDR1 and CDR2 sequences are MGHRA and YSYEKL. V shed 0 bases, J shed 2 bases, and the junction held 3 bases outside the gene matches. The CDR3 length is 16 residues.

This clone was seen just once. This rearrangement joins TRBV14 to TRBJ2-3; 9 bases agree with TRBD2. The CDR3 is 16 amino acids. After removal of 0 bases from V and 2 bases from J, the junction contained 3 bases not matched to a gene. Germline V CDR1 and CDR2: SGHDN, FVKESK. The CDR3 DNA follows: TGTGCCAGCAGCCAAGAGCTAGCGGGGCACACAGATACGCAGTATTTT. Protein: CASSQELAGHTDTQYF.

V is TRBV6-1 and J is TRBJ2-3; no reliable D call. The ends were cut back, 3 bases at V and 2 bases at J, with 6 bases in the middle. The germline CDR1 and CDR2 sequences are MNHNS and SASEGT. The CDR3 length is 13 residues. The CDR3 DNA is TGTGCCAGCAGTGACCCTGCCACAGATACGCAGTATTTT. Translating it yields CASSDPATDTQYF.

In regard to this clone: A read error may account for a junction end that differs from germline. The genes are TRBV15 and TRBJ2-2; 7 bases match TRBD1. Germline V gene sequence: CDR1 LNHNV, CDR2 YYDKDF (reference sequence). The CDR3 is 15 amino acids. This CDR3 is CATSPGTANTRELFF. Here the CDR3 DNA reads TGTGCCACCAGCCCCGGGACAGCCAACACCCGGGAGCTGTTTTTT.

For the CDR3, the DNA is TGTGCCAGCAGACCTCCGGGGGGGCAAGGTACGCAGTATTTT. Translation gives CASRPPGGQGTQYF. The rearrangement uses TRBV11-2 and TRBJ2-3; 8 positions agree with TRBD2. Germline lookup yields CDR1 SGHAT and CDR2 FQNNGV. CDR3 length: 14 residues. V lost 6 bases, J lost 8 bases, and 10 bases stayed unmatched.

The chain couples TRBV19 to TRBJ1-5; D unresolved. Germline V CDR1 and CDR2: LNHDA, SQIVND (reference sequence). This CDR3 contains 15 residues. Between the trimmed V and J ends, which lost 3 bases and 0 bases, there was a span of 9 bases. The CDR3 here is CASSMTPYSNQPQHF. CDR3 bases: TGTGCCAGTAGTATGACACCTTATAGCAATCAGCCCCAGCATTTT.

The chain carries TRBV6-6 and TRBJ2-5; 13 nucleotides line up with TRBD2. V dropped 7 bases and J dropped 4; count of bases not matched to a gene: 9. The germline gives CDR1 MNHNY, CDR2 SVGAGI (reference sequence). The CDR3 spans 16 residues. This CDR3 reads CASTGLAGPRGETQYF. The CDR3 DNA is TGTGCCAGCACGGGACTAGCGGGGCCTAGAGGAGAGACCCAGTACTTC.

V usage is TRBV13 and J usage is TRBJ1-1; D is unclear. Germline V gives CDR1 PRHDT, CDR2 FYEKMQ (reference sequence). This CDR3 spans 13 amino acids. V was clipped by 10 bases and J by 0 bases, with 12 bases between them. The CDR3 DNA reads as TGTGCCACCTGCCTTGGGATGAACACTGAAGCTTTCTTT. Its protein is CATCLGMNTEAFF.

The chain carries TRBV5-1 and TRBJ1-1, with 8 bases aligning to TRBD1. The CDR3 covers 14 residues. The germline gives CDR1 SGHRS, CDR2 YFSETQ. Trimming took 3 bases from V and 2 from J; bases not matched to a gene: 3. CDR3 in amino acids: CASSSDRGNTEAFF. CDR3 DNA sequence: TGCGCCAGCAGCTCCGACAGGGGTAACACTGAAGCTTTCTTT.

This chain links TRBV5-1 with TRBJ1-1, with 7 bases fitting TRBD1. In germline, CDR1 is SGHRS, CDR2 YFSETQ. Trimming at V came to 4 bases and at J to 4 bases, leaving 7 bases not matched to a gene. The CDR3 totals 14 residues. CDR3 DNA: TGCGCCAGCAGCCGAGACAGGGCGGGCACTGAAGCTTTCTTT. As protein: CASSRDRAGTEAFF.

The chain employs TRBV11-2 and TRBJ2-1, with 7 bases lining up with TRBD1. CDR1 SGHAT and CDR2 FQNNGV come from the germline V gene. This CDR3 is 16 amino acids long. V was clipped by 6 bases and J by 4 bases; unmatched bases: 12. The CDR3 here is CASRPTGTAVYNEQFF. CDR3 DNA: TGTGCCAGCAGGCCTACCGGGACAGCTGTTTACAATGAGCAGTTCTTC.

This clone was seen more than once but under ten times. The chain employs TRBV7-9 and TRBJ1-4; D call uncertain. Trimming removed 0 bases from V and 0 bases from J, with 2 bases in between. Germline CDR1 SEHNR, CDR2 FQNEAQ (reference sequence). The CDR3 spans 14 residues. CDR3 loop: CASSLAATNEKLFF. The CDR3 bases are TGTGCCAGCAGCTTAGCTGCAACTAATGAAAAACTGTTTTTT.

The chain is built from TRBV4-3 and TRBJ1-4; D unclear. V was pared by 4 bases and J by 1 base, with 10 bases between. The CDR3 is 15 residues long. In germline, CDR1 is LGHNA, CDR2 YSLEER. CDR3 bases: TGCGCCAGCAGCCGTGGGCTTGGAACTAATGAAAAACTGTTTTTT. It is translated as CASSRGLGTNEKLFF.

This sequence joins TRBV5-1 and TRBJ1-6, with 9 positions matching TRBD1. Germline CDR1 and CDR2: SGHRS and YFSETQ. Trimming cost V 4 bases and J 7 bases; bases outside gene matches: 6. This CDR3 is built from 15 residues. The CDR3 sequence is CASSPTGGENSPLHF. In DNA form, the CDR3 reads TGCGCCAGCAGCCCCACAGGGGGCGAGAATTCACCCCTCCACTTT.

DNA for the CDR3: TGTGCCAGCAGCCCCGAGTCATTGAACACTGAAGCTTTCTTT. It encodes CASSPESLNTEAFF. The rearrangement joins TRBV5-6 to TRBJ1-1; D remains unclear. CDR1 is SGHDT and CDR2 is YYEEEE in the germline V gene. V was pared by 4 bases and J by 0 bases, with 10 bases between. The CDR3 is 14 amino acids.

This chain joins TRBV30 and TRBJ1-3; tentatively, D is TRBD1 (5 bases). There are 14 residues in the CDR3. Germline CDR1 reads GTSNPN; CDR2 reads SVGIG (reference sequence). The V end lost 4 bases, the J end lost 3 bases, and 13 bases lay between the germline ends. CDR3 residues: CAWMGEVDGNTIYF. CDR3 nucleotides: TGTGCCTGGATGGGGGAGGTAGATGGAAACACCATATATTTT. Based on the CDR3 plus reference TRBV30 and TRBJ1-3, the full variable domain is SQTIHQWPATLVQPVGSPLSLECTVEGTSNPNLYWYRQAAGRGLQLLFYSVGIGQISSEVPQNLSASRPQDRQFILSSKKLLLSDSGFYLCAWMGEVDGNTIYFGEGSWLTVV.

The CDR3 DNA follows: TGTGCCAGCGGAATACGGCACTCTGGAAACACCATATATTTT. It encodes CASGIRHSGNTIYF. This chain uses TRBV6-1 with TRBJ1-3; D call uncertain. V was clipped by 8 bases and J by 0 bases, with 11 bases between them. CDR1 and CDR2 (germline): MNHNS, SASEGT. This CDR3 spans 14 amino acids.

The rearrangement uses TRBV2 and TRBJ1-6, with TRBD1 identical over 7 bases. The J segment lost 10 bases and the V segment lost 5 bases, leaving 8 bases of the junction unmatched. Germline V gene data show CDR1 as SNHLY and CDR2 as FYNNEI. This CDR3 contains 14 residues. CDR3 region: CASSPGGGGSPLHF. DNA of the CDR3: TGTGCCAGCAGTCCAGGGGGTGGTGGGTCACCCCTCCACTTT.

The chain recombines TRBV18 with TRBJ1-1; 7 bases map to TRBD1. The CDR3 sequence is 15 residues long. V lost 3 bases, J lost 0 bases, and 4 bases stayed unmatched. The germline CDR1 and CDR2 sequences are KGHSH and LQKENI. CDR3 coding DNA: TGTGCCAGCTCACCGACAGGGAATATGAACACTGAAGCTTTCTTT. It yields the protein CASSPTGNMNTEAFF.

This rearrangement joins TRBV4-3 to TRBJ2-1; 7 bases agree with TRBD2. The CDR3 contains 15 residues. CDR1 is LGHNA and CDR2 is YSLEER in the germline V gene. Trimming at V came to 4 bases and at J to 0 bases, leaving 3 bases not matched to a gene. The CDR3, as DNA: TGCGCCAGCAGCCGTACTAGCGACTCCTACAATGAGCAGTTCTTC. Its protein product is CASSRTSDSYNEQFF.

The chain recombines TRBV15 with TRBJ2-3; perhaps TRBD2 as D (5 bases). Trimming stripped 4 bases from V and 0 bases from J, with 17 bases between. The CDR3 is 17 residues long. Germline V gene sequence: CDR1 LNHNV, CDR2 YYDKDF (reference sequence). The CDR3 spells CATSKRLIAQSTDTQYF. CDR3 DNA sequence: TGTGCCACCAGCAAACGCCTTATAGCGCAAAGCACAGATACGCAGTATTTT.

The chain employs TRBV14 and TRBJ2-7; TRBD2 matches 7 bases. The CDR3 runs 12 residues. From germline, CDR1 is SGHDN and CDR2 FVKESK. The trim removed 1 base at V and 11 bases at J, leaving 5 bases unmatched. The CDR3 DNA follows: TGTGCCAGCAGCCAAGTATGGGAGGGAAAGTACTTC. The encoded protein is CASSQVWEGKYF.

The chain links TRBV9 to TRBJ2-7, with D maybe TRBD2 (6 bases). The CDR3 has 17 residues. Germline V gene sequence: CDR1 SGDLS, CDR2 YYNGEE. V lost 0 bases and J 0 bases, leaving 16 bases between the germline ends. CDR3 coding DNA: TGTGCCAGCAGCGTAGCTCGGGGGAAGCCCAGCTCCTACGAGCAGTACTTC. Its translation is CASSVARGKPSSYEQYF.